The 15 T cell receptor beta chains reported below all come from one sample, sequenced in a study of early T cells in non-severe SARS-CoV-2 infection. From the 5' RACE reads, TCRdb called clonotypes with MiXCR, one entry per CDR3 protein. This table has some 77,000 distinct CDR3 sequences, over 9% appearing once. The sample was whole blood. These receptors all stem from an adult who was a healthcare worker with PCR-confirmed SARS-CoV-2 infection or an uninfected control (not recorded which).

Ten or more counts support this clonotype. This chain links TRBV20-1 with TRBJ2-7; 8 bases agree with TRBD2. CDR3 length equals 16 residues. The germline V gene has CDR1 DFQATT and CDR2 SNEGSKA (reference sequence). V trimming: 1 base; J trimming: 2 bases; junction bases outside the gene matches: 10. The CDR3 loop is CSARGIGRVSTYEQYF. For the CDR3, the DNA is TGCAGTGCTAGAGGGATCGGGAGGGTCTCAACCTACGAGCAGTACTTC.

The sample holds many counts of this clonotype. The chain is built from TRBV10-3 and TRBJ1-2, with 7 bases matching TRBD1. Germline V lookup: CDR1 ENHRY, CDR2 SYGVKD. The CDR3 loop spans 12 amino acids. Losses at the gene ends were 10 bases for V and 9 bases for J; bases not matched to a gene: 11. The CDR3 DNA follows: TGTGCCACCTCCGGGACAGATTCGAGCTACACCTTC. Amino acid sequence: CATSGTDSSYTF.

The chain is built from TRBV4-1 and TRBJ2-7; tentatively, D is TRBD1 (5 bases). In germline, CDR1 is MGHRA, CDR2 YSYEKL. This CDR3 has 15 amino acids. Trimming left V 4 bases short and J 3 bases short, with 16 bases between. CDR3 sequence reads: CASSLSTGPIYEQYF. In DNA, the CDR3 is TGCGCCAGCAGCCTAAGTACAGGACCCATCTACGAGCAGTACTTC.

In its sample, this clonotype was seen many times. This sequence joins TRBV18 and TRBJ2-5, with D uncertain. The ends were cut back, 3 bases at V and 6 bases at J, with 5 bases in the middle. CDR1 KGHSH and CDR2 LQKENI come from the germline V gene. The CDR3 is 11 amino acids. In nucleotides, the CDR3 is TGTGCCAGCTCACCGACAAAGACCCAGTACTTC. This codes for CASSPTKTQYF. Full variable domain (rest looked up from reference TRBV18 and TRBJ2-5): NAGVMQNPRHLVRRRGQEARLRCSPMKGHSHVYWYRQLPEEGLKFMVYLQKENIIDESGMPKERFSAEFPKEGPSILRIQQVVRGDSAAYFCASSPTKTQYFGPGTRLLVL.

Notes on this clonotype: A much larger clone differs by one base, so this may be a read error. The chain joins TRBV10-3 to TRBJ2-3; 12 bases align to TRBD2. The CDR3 is 19 amino acids. Trimming removed 0 bases from V and 2 bases from J; junction bases left unmatched: 9. The V gene's germline CDR1 is ENHRY and CDR2 SYGVKD. CDR3 residues: CAISESQLAGGPHTDTQYF. The CDR3 nucleotides read TGTGCCATCAGTGAGTCGCAACTAGCGGGAGGTCCCCACACAGATACGCAGTATTTT.

In its sample, this clonotype was seen many times. This chain joins TRBV14 and TRBJ2-1, with 11 bases aligning to TRBD2. The CDR3 spans 20 residues. J gave up 0 bases and V 3 bases, and 13 bases lay outside the gene matches. The germline V gene has CDR1 SGHDN and CDR2 FVKESK. The CDR3 loop is CASSHLFPGTSGLSYNEQFF. For the CDR3, the DNA is TGTGCCAGCAGCCATCTTTTCCCCGGGACTAGCGGCCTCTCCTACAATGAGCAGTTCTTC.

This chain joins TRBV14 and TRBJ2-5; 9 bases are a match to TRBD1. CDR1 is SGHDN and CDR2 is FVKESK in the germline V gene. The V gene end was trimmed by 3 bases and the J gene end by 5 bases; junction bases not matched to a gene: 10. The CDR3 is 16 residues long. The CDR3 DNA reads as TGTGCCAGCAGCCAGTGGACAGGGGAAGGGGTTGAGACCCAGTACTTC. Translating gives CASSQWTGEGVETQYF.

The rearrangement links TRBV27 to TRBJ2-3, with D hard to call. V was pared by 4 bases and J by 0 bases, with 11 bases between. CDR1 is MNHEY and CDR2 is SMNVEV in the germline V gene (reference sequence). CDR3 length equals 15 residues. In DNA form, the CDR3 reads TGTGCCAGCAGTTCGCTTACCTTGAGCACAGATACGCAGTATTTT. It is translated as CASSSLTLSTDTQYF.

The chain has TRBV20-1 and TRBJ1-4; 8 bases are a match to TRBD1. There are 14 residues in the CDR3. The V gene end was trimmed by 4 bases and the J gene end by 3 bases; junction bases not matched to a gene: 4. Germline V gene sequence: CDR1 DFQATT, CDR2 SNEGSKA (reference sequence). In DNA form, the CDR3 reads TGCAGTGCTATGGGGACAGGAGCTAATGAAAAACTGTTTTTT. It encodes CSAMGTGANEKLFF.

The J gene is TRBJ2-7, the V gene TRBV6-6; no clear D. There are 16 residues in the CDR3. Trimming took off 2 bases at V and 6 bases at J, with 20 bases between the two ends. Germline CDR1 is MNHNY and CDR2 is SVGAGI (reference sequence). CDR3 in DNA: TGTGCCAGCAGTTACACACGCCCAGCCCCCAGCTGCGAGCAGTACTTC. Translating it yields CASSYTRPAPSCEQYF.

This clonotype has more than one count but fewer than ten. This rearrangement joins TRBV18 to TRBJ1-3; no clear D gene. Germline V lookup: CDR1 KGHSH, CDR2 LQKENI. CDR3 length: 18 amino acids. V was cut by 4 bases and J by 0 bases, with 19 bases left in between. The CDR3 nucleotides are TGTGCCAGCTCACTCGAGTCTACCGGGCCGAGCTCTGGAAACACCATATATTTT. This gives the protein CASSLESTGPSSGNTIYF.

The CDR3 nucleotides read TGTGCCAGCAGCTTAGCTAGCGGCCTCGCCTACGAGCAGTACTTC. Protein sequence: CASSLASGLAYEQYF. This rearrangement joins TRBV11-2 to TRBJ2-7; 7 nucleotides agree with TRBD2. V lost 1 base to trimming and J lost 2 bases; unmatched junction nucleotides: 5. The CDR3 is made up of 15 amino acids. Looked up from germline, CDR1 is SGHAT and CDR2 is FQNNGV.

The sample holds many counts of this clonotype. This sequence joins TRBV18 and TRBJ2-1, with TRBD2 matching 10 bases. Trimming took 0 bases from V and 5 from J; bases not matched to a gene: 4. In germline, CDR1 is KGHSH, CDR2 LQKENI. This CDR3 is built from 16 residues. The CDR3 region has the DNA TGTGCCAGCTCACCACCCCAGCGGGAGGGCCACAATGAGCAGTTCTTC. Residues: CASSPPQREGHNEQFF.

The CDR3 DNA reads as TGTGCCAGCAGCAAGGGGGCCTACGAGCAGTACTTC. It is translated as CASSKGAYEQYF. The gene calls are TRBV21-1 and TRBJ2-7; the D call TRBD1 from the table was never checked on the DNA. TRBV21-1 has pseudogene status. This CDR3 has 12 amino acids.

The chain has TRBV5-1 and TRBJ2-7; D may be TRBD1 (5 bases). The CDR3 consists of 14 residues. V was clipped by 0 bases and J by 2 bases, with 9 bases between them. CDR1 is SGHRS and CDR2 is YFSETQ in the germline V gene. CDR3 in amino acids: CASSLGQRAYEQYF. The CDR3 DNA follows: TGCGCCAGCAGCTTGGGACAGAGAGCCTACGAGCAGTACTTC.